What follows are 27 T cell receptor beta chains derived from one specimen sequenced in a study of OX40 agonist ivuxolimab in advanced cancers. Sequencing used immunoSEQ multiplex PCR; TCRdb keeps in-frame clones, though not all of them. The repertoire has 30,000 to 40,000 clones, around 90% of them found once; the top ten carry 20% to 25%. The sample in question was CD4+ or CD8+ T cells sorted from blood, obtained in a trial of the OX40 agonist ivuxolimab. Receptors were obtained from an adult with an advanced solid tumor such as melanoma, head and neck, liver or kidney cancer.

The CDR3 DNA reads TGTGCCAGCAATCCGCTGACTGGAGGCAATCAGCCCCAGCATTTT. Amino acids: CASNPLTGGNQPQHF. The J gene is TRBJ1-5, the V gene TRBV28; no reliable D call. Trimming removed 7 bases from V and 2 bases from J, with 15 bases in between. Germline CDR1 reads MDHEN; CDR2 reads SYDVKM. The CDR3 loop spans 15 amino acids.

The CDR3 region is CASSPGTSGYNEQFF. The CDR3 DNA reads TGTGCCAGCAGCCCCGGGACTAGCGGCTACAATGAGCAGTTCTTC. The V call is TRBV6-5, the J call TRBJ2-1, with 11 nucleotides matching TRBD2. CDR3 length: 15 residues. The J segment lost 3 bases and the V segment lost 6 bases, leaving 4 bases of the junction unmatched. Germline CDR1 and CDR2: MNHEY and SVGAGI.

This chain connects TRBV9 to TRBJ2-2; 10 bases agree with TRBD2. Germline V lookup: CDR1 SGDLS, CDR2 YYNGEE. The junction had 12 bases not matched to a gene; V was cut back by 8 bases and J by 8 bases. The CDR3 is made up of 15 amino acids. Here the CDR3 DNA reads TGTGCCAGTCGACTGGGTAGCGGGAGGACTGGGGAGCTGTTTTTT. Protein product: CASRLGSGRTGELFF.

The rearrangement uses TRBV4-1 and TRBJ2-1, with a tentative D call TRBD2 (6 bases). Per the germline V gene, CDR1 is MGHRA and CDR2 is YSYEKL. The CDR3 runs to 16 residues. Trimming took 0 bases from V and 3 from J, leaving 12 bases between them. CDR3: CASSQDSGQNYNEQFF. CDR3 DNA: TGCGCCAGCAGCCAAGACAGCGGGCAAAACTACAATGAGCAGTTCTTC.

This sequence joins TRBV7-3 and TRBJ1-3; D not resolved. Germline CDR1 and CDR2: SGHTA and FQGTGA. The CDR3 extends over 15 amino acids. The V end was cut by 4 bases, the J end by 2 bases, with 12 bases between. The CDR3 DNA reads as TGTGCCAGCAGCTACGGGAATTCCCCTGGAAACACCATATATTTT. Its translation: CASSYGNSPGNTIYF.

J is TRBJ2-3 and V is TRBV21-1; TRBD2 is the table's D call, not checked against the DNA. TRBV21-1 is an annotated pseudogene. CDR3 length equals 12 residues. Written as DNA, the CDR3 is TGTGCCAGCAGCAAAGGAGTCGATACGCAGTATTTT. It translates to CASSKGVDTQYF.

The chain couples TRBV11-2 to TRBJ1-4, with 7 bases fitting TRBD1. V was pared by 4 bases and J by 0 bases, with 5 bases of the junction left unmatched. Germline V gene data show CDR1 as SGHAT and CDR2 as FQNNGV. The CDR3 spans 16 residues. The CDR3 here is CASSSGQRATNEKLFF. The CDR3 nucleotides are TGTGCCAGCAGCTCGGGACAGCGTGCAACTAATGAAAAACTGTTTTTT.

The chain joins TRBV6-6 to TRBJ2-7; the match to TRBD1 covers 8 bases. The germline gives CDR1 MNHNY, CDR2 SVGAGI (reference sequence). The V and J ends lost 5 bases and 5 bases, in that order; junction bases with no gene match: 5. CDR3 length: 13 residues. CDR3: CASSTQTGDEQYF. The CDR3 nucleotides are TGTGCCAGCAGTACACAGACAGGGGACGAGCAGTACTTC.

The chain is built from TRBV28 and TRBJ2-5; 7 bases fit TRBD1. Germline CDR1 and CDR2: MDHEN and SYDVKM. V shed 3 bases and J 2 bases; nucleotides not matched to a gene: 3. The CDR3 is 14 amino acids. As DNA, the CDR3 is TGTGCCAGCAGTTTGACAGGGCTTCAAGAGACCCAGTACTTC. Its protein product is CASSLTGLQETQYF.

The chain employs TRBV6-5 and TRBJ2-4; TRBD2 is a possible D gene (5 bases). Germline V gene lookup returns CDR1 MNHEY and CDR2 SVGAGI. Between the trimmed V and J ends, which lost 0 bases and 2 bases, there was a span of 8 bases. This CDR3 region has 15 residues. In DNA form, the CDR3 reads TGTGCCAGCAGTTACTCGAGGGCTTCCAAAAACATTCAGTACTTC. Its translation: CASSYSRASKNIQYF.

The chain joins TRBV28 to TRBJ1-3, with a possible D match to TRBD1 (6 bases). CDR3 length equals 15 residues. The germline CDR1 and CDR2 sequences are MDHEN and SYDVKM. The V end was cut by 7 bases, the J end by 2 bases, with 15 bases between. This CDR3 is CASTLMGGPGNTIYF. The DNA for the CDR3 is TGTGCCAGCACCCTGATGGGGGGCCCTGGAAACACCATATATTTT.

The chain is built from TRBV29-1 and TRBJ2-1; D unclear. CDR1 SQVTM and CDR2 ANQGSEA come from the germline V gene. The CDR3 runs to 15 residues. Deletions cut 0 bases from V and 4 bases from J, with 13 bases between. The CDR3 DNA follows: TGCAGCGTTGAAGATCGTTCAACCATTTACAATGAGCAGTTCTTC. Translation: CSVEDRSTIYNEQFF.

The gene calls are TRBV5-1 and TRBJ1-3; TRBD1 is a possible D gene (5 bases). The CDR3 covers 16 residues. Per germline, CDR1 SGHRS and CDR2 YFSETQ. Trimming stripped 4 bases from V and 4 bases from J, with 18 bases between. The CDR3 nucleotides are TGCGCCAGCAGCACGGGACCTCAGGACTCCGGAAACACCATATATTTT. It codes for CASSTGPQDSGNTIYF.

This clone was seen once. The chain has TRBV19 and TRBJ2-7, with no clear D. The germline gives CDR1 LNHDA, CDR2 SQIVND (reference sequence). The CDR3 sequence is 12 residues long. With 8 bases removed from V and 5 bases from J, the gap between germline ends came to 13 bases. The CDR3 region is CASSKGFNEQYF. The CDR3 region has the DNA TGTGCCAGTTCGAAAGGGTTCAACGAGCAGTACTTC.

The rearrangement links TRBV7-2 to TRBJ1-2; D unclear. V shed 5 bases and J shed 4 bases, with 17 bases lying between them. CDR1 and CDR2 from the germline V gene are SGHTA and FQGNSA. The CDR3 contains 15 residues. The CDR3 loop reads CASSPGPYKAYGYTF. Written as DNA, the CDR3 is TGTGCCAGCAGCCCCGGGCCGTATAAGGCCTATGGCTACACCTTC. Full variable domain (remainder filled in from reference TRBV7-2 and TRBJ1-2): GAGVSQSPSNKVTEKGKDVELRCDPISGHTALYWYRQSLGQGLEFLIYFQGNSAPDKSGLPSDRFSAERTGGSVSTLTIQRTQQEDSAVYLCASSPGPYKAYGYTFGSGTRLTVV.

Written as DNA, the CDR3 is TGCGCCAGCAGCTTGGCCGGGGTTAGAACTGAAGCTTTCTTT. Translated, it gives CASSLAGVRTEAFF. The chain combines TRBV5-1 with TRBJ1-1; D gene unclear. In germline, CDR1 is SGHRS, CDR2 YFSETQ. The CDR3 runs to 14 residues. V lost 0 bases, J lost 5 bases, and 11 bases lay in between. Using reference TRBV5-1 and TRBJ1-1 for the parts outside the CDR3, the full variable domain is KAGVTQTPRYLIKTRGQQVTLSCSPISGHRSVSWYQQTPGQGLQFLFEYFSETQRNKGNFPGRFSGRQFSNSRSEMNVSTLELGDSALYLCASSLAGVRTEAFFGQGTRLTVV.

V usage is TRBV2 and J usage is TRBJ2-7; 8 bases are shared with TRBD1. V dropped 4 bases and J dropped 1; count of bases not matched to a gene: 12. This CDR3 is 17 amino acids long. The germline CDR1 and CDR2 sequences are SNHLY and FYNNEI. CDR3 protein: CASSGTGISPASYEQYF. The CDR3 DNA sequence: TGTGCCAGCAGTGGGACAGGGATATCGCCCGCTTCCTACGAGCAGTACTTC.

V and J are TRBV18 and TRBJ2-7; 8 nucleotides match TRBD2. CDR3 length: 15 residues. Trimming took 6 bases from V and 2 from J; bases not matched to a gene: 9. Germline CDR1 and CDR2: KGHSH and LQKENI. CDR3 in amino acids: CASSQLADKAYEQYF. The CDR3 bases are TGTGCCAGCTCGCAACTAGCGGATAAAGCCTACGAGCAGTACTTC.

The rearrangement links TRBV5-6 to TRBJ2-3, with a tentative D call TRBD2 (6 bases). The CDR3 runs to 16 residues. With 5 bases removed from V and 7 bases from J, the gap between germline ends came to 23 bases. Per the germline V gene, CDR1 is SGHDT and CDR2 is YYEEEE. The CDR3 DNA follows: TGTGCCAGCAGTCGACCCGGAGGGAAAATTGGCAATACGCAGTATTTT. It encodes CASSRPGGKIGNTQYF.

The rearrangement links TRBV29-1 to TRBJ2-7, with 7 bases that match TRBD1. The CDR3 length is 14 residues. Germline-derived CDR1 and CDR2 are SQVTM and ANQGSEA. V shed 6 bases and J 2 bases; nucleotides not matched to a gene: 10. CDR3 loop: CSVGEGTAAYEQYF. As DNA, the CDR3 is TGCAGCGTGGGGGAAGGGACAGCCGCCTACGAGCAGTACTTC.

The V and J genes are TRBV18 and TRBJ1-2; D is unclear. Germline V CDR1 and CDR2: KGHSH, LQKENI. The CDR3 contains 12 residues. Trimming removed 2 bases at V and 7 bases at J, with 8 bases between. The CDR3 nucleotides are TGTGCCAGCTCACCATTGTACGGTGGCTACACCTTC. Translating gives CASSPLYGGYTF.

This clone turned up a few times. This chain uses TRBV7-9 with TRBJ2-7, with D unclear. Per the germline V gene, CDR1 is SEHNR and CDR2 is FQNEAQ (reference sequence). V shed 2 bases and J shed 6 bases, with 11 bases lying between them. The CDR3 length is 13 residues. The CDR3 sequence is CASSLFPGPEQYF. DNA for the CDR3: TGTGCCAGCAGCTTATTTCCCGGCCCCGAGCAGTACTTC.

This chain uses TRBV4-3 with TRBJ2-1; TRBD2 agrees at 8 bases. This CDR3 has 15 residues. V lost 1 base and J lost 6; bases outside the gene matches: 5. Germline loops: CDR1 LGHNA, CDR2 YSLEER. CDR3: CASSQGRSGGNEQFF. CDR3 in DNA: TGCGCCAGCAGCCAAGGTAGGAGCGGGGGCAATGAGCAGTTCTTC.

The chain has TRBV27 and TRBJ2-7; D is unresolved. V was clipped by 5 bases and J by 2 bases, with 10 bases between them. The CDR3 sequence is 13 residues long. Germline V CDR1 and CDR2: MNHEY, SMNVEV (reference sequence). This chain's CDR3 is CASSLSPAYEQYF. CDR3 bases: TGTGCCAGCAGTCTCTCCCCCGCCTACGAGCAGTACTTC.

Relative to its sample, this clone is medium-sized. The V and J genes are TRBV5-1 and TRBJ2-7, with a tentative D call TRBD1 (6 bases). CDR1 and CDR2 (germline): SGHRS, YFSETQ. The germline V and J ends were trimmed by 2 bases and 3 bases, with 12 bases remaining between them. CDR3 length: 14 residues. In nucleotides, the CDR3 is TGCGCCAGCAGCTTAGGGACACCGAACTACGAGCAGTACTTC. Amino acids: CASSLGTPNYEQYF.

This clone came up a few times. The chain recombines TRBV23-1 with TRBJ2-7; no definite D call. TRBV23-1 is placed among ORFs of uncertain function. The V end was cut by 10 bases, the J end by 3 bases, with 13 bases between. The CDR3 totals 12 residues. The CDR3 DNA reads TGCGCCACCTACCGGAAGGTCTACGAGCAGTACTTC. Its translation is CATYRKVYEQYF.

About this clone itself: At one end the junction does not follow the germline gene, possibly because of a read error. V gene TRBV19 combines with J gene TRBJ2-5, with D unclear. The CDR3 extends over 13 amino acids. Germline V gives CDR1 LNHDA, CDR2 SQIVND (reference sequence). CDR3 DNA: TGTGCCAGTAGTATAGGCGGCGCAGGCAAGGTCCACTTC. Amino acid sequence: CASSIGGAGKVHF.